This is a list of T cell receptor beta chains from one sample in a study of blood T cell repertoires in COVID-19. Produced via immunoSEQ multiplex PCR; TCRdb's table is partial and in-frame only. The sample carries more than 90,000 clones, under 85% recorded once. The source material was peripheral blood. The receptors derive from a human donor in a cohort sampled during active COVID-19. The CDR3 runs from the conserved cysteine through the conserved F or W. The order of the fields is J gene, D gene, V gene, clone size, CDR3 DNA, CDR3 protein. A D gene is named only where the DNA matches it firmly. Size tells how often a clone was seen (once, few, many) or the class of an expanded clone, and some rows leave it out.

j_gene: TRBJ1-1; d_gene: TRBD1; v_gene: TRBV19; abundance: .; CDR3nt: TGTGCCAGTAGTCCCCCCGGGACAGTGAACACTGAAGCTTTCTTT; CDR3aa: CASSPPGTVNTEAFF
j_gene: TRBJ2-7; d_gene: .; v_gene: TRBV21-1; abundance: .; CDR3nt: TGTGCCAGCAGCACCAAAAGCCCCAGGTCCCAGTTGATCTACGAGCAGTACTTC; CDR3aa: CASSTKSPRSQLIYEQYF
j_gene: TRBJ1-1; d_gene: .; v_gene: TRBV4-1; abundance: .; CDR3nt: TGCGCCAGCAGCCAAGATCGACAGTCCTCTAGGACTATAAAGAACACTGAAGCTTTCTTT; CDR3aa: CASSQDRQSSRTIKNTEAFF
j_gene: TRBJ1-2; d_gene: .; v_gene: TRBV19; abundance: .; CDR3nt: TGTGCCAGTAGTATAGGTCGGGGCTATGGCTACACCTTC; CDR3aa: CASSIGRGYGYTF
j_gene: TRBJ2-1; d_gene: TRBD1; v_gene: TRBV10-1; abundance: .; CDR3nt: TGCGCCAGCCGACAGGGGGGGCCAAGCTCCTACAATGAGCAGTTCTTC; CDR3aa: CASRQGGPSSYNEQFF
j_gene: TRBJ2-3; d_gene: .; v_gene: TRBV29-1; abundance: .; CDR3nt: TGCAGCGTTAGCCGAGTCTTTAGTGATACGCAGTATTTT; CDR3aa: CSVSRVFSDTQYF
j_gene: TRBJ1-1; d_gene: .; v_gene: TRBV11-2; abundance: .; CDR3nt: TGTGCCAGCAGCCCGCCCGGGGGGCGGTTGGAAAAAGCTTTCTTT; CDR3aa: CASSPPGGRLEKAFF
j_gene: TRBJ2-1; d_gene: TRBD2; v_gene: TRBV10-3; abundance: .; CDR3nt: TGTGCCATCAGGCCCGGACTAGCTTACAATGAGCAGTTCTTC; CDR3aa: CAIRPGLAYNEQFF
j_gene: TRBJ2-3; d_gene: .; v_gene: TRBV11-3; abundance: .; CDR3nt: TGTGCCAGCAGCCCGGGGGTTGACTCCAGGATCACAGATACGCAGTATTTT; CDR3aa: CASSPGVDSRITDTQYF
j_gene: TRBJ1-2; d_gene: .; v_gene: TRBV10-3; abundance: .; CDR3nt: TGTGCCATCAGTGAGTCGACTTCGGGCTATGGCTACACCTTC; CDR3aa: CAISESTSGYGYTF
j_gene: TRBJ2-2; d_gene: .; v_gene: TRBV15; abundance: few; CDR3nt: TGTGCCACCAGCAGCCCAGCAGGGAAGGCCGGGGAGCTGTTTTTT; CDR3aa: CATSSPAGKAGELFF
j_gene: TRBJ2-1; d_gene: TRBD2; v_gene: TRBV25-1; abundance: .; CDR3nt: TGTGCCAGCAGTGTGGCGGGGGGGCCCTACAATGAGCAGTTCTTC; CDR3aa: CASSVAGGPYNEQFF
j_gene: TRBJ2-6; d_gene: .; v_gene: TRBV7-3; abundance: .; CDR3nt: TGTGCCAGCAGCCCCCGACTTGGTTCTGGGGCCAACGTCCTGACTTTC; CDR3aa: CASSPRLGSGANVLTF
j_gene: TRBJ2-6; d_gene: .; v_gene: TRBV6-5; abundance: .; CDR3nt: TGTGCCAGCAGTTACCTTTCTACTGGGGCCAACGTCCTGACTTTC; CDR3aa: CASSYLSTGANVLTF
j_gene: TRBJ2-1; d_gene: TRBD2; v_gene: TRBV6-2/TRBV6-3; abundance: few; CDR3nt: TGTGCCAGCAGTTATCAGCGGGGGGGCCCCTACAATGAGCAGTTCTTC; CDR3aa: CASSYQRGGPYNEQFF
j_gene: TRBJ1-3; d_gene: .; v_gene: TRBV7-9; abundance: .; CDR3nt: TGTGCCAGCAGCTTAGCGCCGGACTCAACCGCTGGAAACACCATATATTTT; CDR3aa: CASSLAPDSTAGNTIYF
j_gene: TRBJ1-1; d_gene: TRBD1; v_gene: TRBV3-1/TRBV3-2; abundance: .; CDR3nt: TGTGCCAGCAGCCTCGGACAGGGGAACACTGAAGCTTTCTTT; CDR3aa: CASSLGQGNTEAFF
j_gene: TRBJ2-7; d_gene: TRBD1; v_gene: TRBV27; abundance: .; CDR3nt: TGTGCCAGCAGTTTAAAAGGGGGCGGTACCTACGAGCAGTACTTC; CDR3aa: CASSLKGGGTYEQYF
j_gene: TRBJ2-7; d_gene: .; v_gene: TRBV9; abundance: .; CDR3nt: TGTGCCAGCAGCCGGGGGACTCTGGACGAGCAGTACTTC; CDR3aa: CASSRGTLDEQYF
j_gene: TRBJ2-5; d_gene: TRBD1; v_gene: TRBV10-3; abundance: .; CDR3nt: TGTGCCATCAGGGCCGGGACAGGGGAAGAGACCCAGTACTTC; CDR3aa: CAIRAGTGEETQYF
j_gene: TRBJ1-3; d_gene: .; v_gene: TRBV28; abundance: .; CDR3nt: TGTGCCAGCAATACCGGGGGGGGGAGAAACACCATATATTTT; CDR3aa: CASNTGGGRNTIYF
j_gene: TRBJ1-4; d_gene: TRBD1; v_gene: TRBV7-6; abundance: .; CDR3nt: TGTGCCAGCAGCCCGCGGACAGGGAAAAATGAAAAACTGTTTTTT; CDR3aa: CASSPRTGKNEKLFF
j_gene: TRBJ1-1; d_gene: .; v_gene: TRBV6-1; abundance: .; CDR3nt: TGTGCCAGCAGTGACGGGGCACAGGGGAACACTGAAGCTTTCTTT; CDR3aa: CASSDGAQGNTEAFF
j_gene: TRBJ2-7; d_gene: TRBD1; v_gene: TRBV29-1; abundance: .; CDR3nt: TGCAGCGTTGGGAGGACAGGAGTCGAGCAGTACTTC; CDR3aa: CSVGRTGVEQYF
j_gene: TRBJ2-5; d_gene: TRBD2; v_gene: TRBV28; abundance: .; CDR3nt: TGTGCCAGCAGTTTCGTAGCGGGGGGGCAAGAGACCCAGTACTTC; CDR3aa: CASSFVAGGQETQYF
j_gene: TRBJ2-3; d_gene: .; v_gene: TRBV6-5; abundance: once; CDR3nt: TGTGCCAGCAGTTACTCGCAGGGTGGGGCAGATACGCAGTATTTT; CDR3aa: CASSYSQGGADTQYF